Sequencing of this T cell receptor beta chain was carried out in a study of blood T cell repertoires in COVID-19. This CDR3 is 16 amino acids long. V was pared by 1 base and J by 0 bases, with 13 bases between. Germline V CDR1 and CDR2: LNHDA, SQIVND (reference sequence). Clones were read by immunoSEQ multiplex PCR, and TCRdb kept only the in-frame ones, dropping some. The sample lists approximately 290,000 clones; approximately 85% were seen once. This clone appeared a few times. This rearrangement joins TRBV19 to TRBJ2-7, with D possibly matching TRBD1 (6 bases). Sequenced input: PBMCs or T cells enriched from blood (not recorded which). The receptor comes from a woman aged 25 to 39 who had recovered from COVID-19. The CDR3 here is CASSIGLGASSYEQYF. CDR3 nucleotide sequence: TGTGCCAGTAGTATAGGTTTGGGGGCCAGCTCCTACGAGCAGTACTTC.